This is a list of T cell receptor beta chains from one sample in a study of blood T cell repertoires in COVID-19. Sequencing was performed with immunoSEQ multiplex PCR; in TCRdb, only in-frame clones are kept and a portion is missing. The sample yields hundreds of thousands of clones, more than 75% seen once. The sequenced sample was PBMCs or T cells enriched from blood (not recorded which). The receptors shown here come from a woman between 50 and 59 years old who had recovered from COVID-19. CDR3s include the opening cysteine and the closing phenylalanine or tryptophan. Each record gives: CDR3 length, clone size, V gene, D gene, J gene, CDR3 protein, CDR3 DNA. D genes are given only for firm matches. A clone size is listed for some rows: how often the clone was seen (once, few, many), or a class if it is expanded.

>15|few|TRBV18|NA|TRBJ1-1
CASSPPVRVGTEAFF
TGTGCCAGCTCACCACCGGTCAGGGTGGGCACTGAAGCTTTCTTT
>14|NA|TRBV5-4|NA|TRBJ2-7
CASSLQARVYEQYF
TGTGCCAGCAGCTTGCAGGCCAGGGTCTACGAGCAGTACTTC
>14|NA|TRBV27|TRBD1|TRBJ1-1
CASRRDSTNTEAFF
TGTGCCAGCAGACGGGACAGCACGAACACTGAAGCTTTCTTT
>13|once|TRBV7-9|NA|TRBJ1-1
CASQLGGNTEAFF
TGTGCCAGTCAGTTAGGCGGGAACACTGAAGCTTTCTTT
>14|NA|TRBV12-5|NA|TRBJ1-2
CASGLHGGNYGYTF
TGTGCTAGTGGTTTGCACGGGGGTAACTATGGCTACACCTTC
>17|NA|TRBV19|NA|TRBJ1-5
CASSRRSAGGAYQPQHF
TGTGCCAGTAGCCGGCGGAGCGCTGGAGGGGCCTATCAGCCCCAGCATTTT
>16|NA|TRBV28|TRBD2|TRBJ2-5
CASSFRRGRGVETQYF
TGTGCCAGCAGTTTCCGTCGCGGGAGGGGGGTAGAGACCCAGTACTTC
>15|once|TRBV7-9|NA|TRBJ2-6
CASSASYSGANVLTF
TGTGCCAGCAGCGCGAGCTACTCTGGGGCCAACGTCCTGACTTTC
>8|NA|TRBV29-1|NA|TRBJ1-2
CSYSGYTF
TGCAGCTATTCTGGCTACACCTTC
>16|NA|TRBV7-2|TRBD1|TRBJ1-1
CASSPGTGAVTGEAFF
TGTGCCAGCAGTCCCGGGACAGGGGCTGTCACTGGTGAAGCTTTCTTT
>14|once|TRBV5-5|TRBD1|TRBJ1-1
CASSATGGAVGAFF
TGTGCCAGCAGCGCGACAGGGGGAGCGGTGGGAGCTTTCTTT
>12|NA|TRBV19|NA|TRBJ1-3
CASSPLTGTIYF
TGTGCCAGTAGTCCCCTGACGGGCACCATATATTTT
>14|NA|TRBV6-2/TRBV6-3|NA|TRBJ2-7
CASSIPPGTIEQYF
TGTGCCAGCAGTATTCCGCCAGGTACCATCGAGCAGTACTTC
>14|NA|TRBV7-9|NA|TRBJ1-5
CASSSDTSNQPQHF
TGTGCCAGCAGCTCGGACACCAGCAATCAGCCCCAGCATTTT
>18|NA|TRBV9|NA|TRBJ2-6
CASSLPRGATWGANVLTF
TGTGCCAGCAGCCTCCCCAGGGGGGCCACTTGGGGGGCCAACGTCCTGACTTTC
>15|NA|TRBV15|NA|TRBJ1-1
CATSRDLGGGTEAFF
TGTGCCACCAGCAGAGATCTGGGCGGGGGGACTGAAGCTTTCTTT
>13|NA|TRBV9|NA|TRBJ2-5
CASSGTGLETQYF
TGTGCCAGCAGCGGAACAGGGTTAGAGACCCAGTACTTC
>15|NA|TRBV5-1|NA|TRBJ1-6
CASSYAGANNSPLHF
TGCGCCAGCAGCTACGCAGGGGCCAATAATTCACCCCTCCACTTT
>15|NA|TRBV6-5|NA|TRBJ1-1
CASSYGQGWNTEAFF
TGTGCCAGCAGTTACGGGCAGGGCTGGAACACTGAAGCTTTCTTT
>13|NA|TRBV16|NA|TRBJ1-2
CASSQSKSGGYTF
TGTGCCAGCAGCCAATCGAAGAGCGGCGGCTACACCTTC
>15|once|TRBV5-1|NA|TRBJ1-1
CASSLEGTRSAEAFF
TGCGCCAGCAGCTTGGAAGGGACTCGTTCCGCGGAAGCTTTCTTT
>14|NA|TRBV6-1|NA|TRBJ1-2
CASSELPIVYGYTF
TGTGCCAGCAGTGAACTTCCAATAGTCTATGGCTACACCTTC
>14|NA|TRBV9|NA|TRBJ1-6
CASSVEFDNSPLHF
TGTGCCAGCAGCGTGGAGTTCGATAATTCACCCCTCCACTTT
>19|NA|TRBV3-1/TRBV3-2|TRBD2|TRBJ2-1
CASSQDVLAETPVYNEQFF
TGTGCCAGCAGCCAAGATGTTCTAGCGGAGACCCCCGTATACAATGAGCAGTTCTTC
>12|NA|TRBV13|NA|TRBJ2-4
CASSLGLSIKYF
TGTGCCAGCAGCTTAGGCCTTTCTATTAAGTACTTC
>15|NA|TRBV11-3|TRBD2|TRBJ2-1
CASRPPGGLYNEQFF
TGTGCCAGCAGACCTCCGGGAGGTTTATACAATGAGCAGTTCTTC
>15|few|TRBV7-9|TRBD1|TRBJ2-4
CASSLRTGPKNIQYF
TGTGCCAGCAGCCTCCGGACAGGGCCCAAAAACATTCAGTACTTC
>15|NA|TRBV5-1|NA|TRBJ2-6
CASSLGDSGANVLTF
TGCGCCAGCAGCTTGGGAGACTCTGGGGCCAACGTCCTGACTTTC
>16|NA|TRBV4-3|NA|TRBJ2-7
CASSQVTGGQYNEQYF
TGCGCCAGCAGCCAAGTTACGGGTGGACAGTACAACGAGCAGTACTTC
>15|NA|TRBV6-2/TRBV6-3|TRBD1|TRBJ1-2
CASSYPDRGTYGYTF
TGTGCCAGCAGTTACCCGGACAGGGGGACCTATGGCTACACCTTC
>13|NA|TRBV6-5|TRBD1|TRBJ1-1
CASSYYQDREAFF
TGTGCCAGCAGTTACTACCAGGACAGGGAAGCTTTCTTT
>11|many|TRBV29-1|TRBD1|TRBJ1-1
CSARTGPEAFF
TGCAGCGCCAGGACAGGGCCTGAAGCTTTCTTT
>16|NA|TRBV28|NA|TRBJ1-6
CASSFGGVGATPPLHF
TGTGCCAGCAGTTTCGGGGGTGTCGGGGCTACGCCACCCCTCCACTTT
>15|NA|TRBV4-1|TRBD2|TRBJ2-5
CASSQARLAQETQYF
TGCGCCAGCAGCCAAGCCCGACTAGCCCAAGAGACCCAGTACTTC
>13|NA|TRBV9|NA|TRBJ2-3
CASSSRNTDTQYF
TGTGCCAGCAGCTCCAGGAACACAGATACGCAGTATTTT
>14|NA|TRBV3-1/TRBV3-2|NA|TRBJ2-2
CASSQDWGAGELFF
TGTGCCAGCAGCCAAGATTGGGGGGCCGGGGAGCTGTTTTTT
>13|NA|TRBV7-8|NA|TRBJ1-5
CASAQYSNQPQHF
TGTGCCAGCGCGCAATATAGCAATCAGCCCCAGCATTTT
>17|NA|TRBV7-6|TRBD2|TRBJ2-3
CASSPGYSGSTTDTQYF
TGTGCCAGCAGCCCTGGGTATAGCGGGAGTACAACAGATACGCAGTATTTT
>13|NA|TRBV13|NA|TRBJ1-3
CASSLERGNTIYF
TGTGCCAGCAGCTTAGAGCGCGGAAACACCATATATTTT
>14|NA|TRBV4-3|NA|TRBJ1-6
CASSQDQGNSPLHF
TGCGCCAGCAGCCAAGATCAGGGTAATTCACCCCTCCACTTT
>14|NA|TRBV5-1|NA|TRBJ1-3
CASSNGGSGNTIYF
TGCGCCAGCAGCAACGGAGGGTCTGGAAACACCATATATTTT
>14|few|TRBV6-5|NA|TRBJ1-4
CASSYGPRGEKLFF
TGTGCCAGCAGTTACGGCCCCAGAGGTGAAAAACTGTTTTTT
>14|NA|TRBV30|NA|TRBJ2-7
CAWSEGLGTYEQYF
TGTGCCTGGAGTGAGGGACTGGGAACCTACGAGCAGTACTTC
>15|NA|TRBV30|TRBD1|TRBJ2-3
CAWSSGQGFSDTQYF
TGTGCCTGGAGTTCTGGACAGGGGTTCTCAGATACGCAGTATTTT
>14|NA|TRBV7-9|TRBD1|TRBJ1-2
CASSQPGQGNGYTF
TGTGCCAGCAGCCAGCCGGGACAGGGAAATGGCTACACCTTC
>16|once|TRBV18|TRBD2|TRBJ2-7
CASSPGLAGVSYEQYF
TGTGCCAGCTCTCCGGGACTAGCGGGAGTCTCCTACGAGCAGTACTTC
>18|once|TRBV3-1/TRBV3-2|TRBD2|TRBJ2-2
CASSQGISGRHNTGELFF
TGTGCCAGCAGCCAAGGAATTAGCGGGAGGCACAACACCGGGGAGCTGTTTTTT
>13|NA|TRBV30|NA|TRBJ1-5
CAWNRGSNQPQHF
TGTGCCTGGAATAGAGGTAGCAATCAGCCCCAGCATTTT
>16|NA|TRBV7-7|NA|TRBJ2-5
CASSPSTFSAQETQYF
TGTGCTAGCAGCCCCTCCACCTTCAGTGCCCAAGAGACCCAGTACTTC
>16|NA|TRBV2|TRBD2|TRBJ2-3
CASRDVLAGRTDTQYF
TGTGCCAGCAGGGACGTACTAGCGGGCCGCACAGATACGCAGTATTTT
>17|NA|TRBV7-3|TRBD2|TRBJ2-5
CASSLTRTSGIGETQYF
TGTGCCAGCAGCTTAACCCGGACTAGCGGGATTGGTGAGACCCAGTACTTC
>15|NA|TRBV30|NA|TRBJ2-7
CAWKNPRESSYEQYF
TGTGCCTGGAAAAACCCTAGGGAGAGCTCCTACGAGCAGTACTTC
>14|once|TRBV29-1|NA|TRBJ1-1
CSVEGLSMNTEAFF
TGCAGCGTTGAAGGTCTATCCATGAACACTGAAGCTTTCTTT